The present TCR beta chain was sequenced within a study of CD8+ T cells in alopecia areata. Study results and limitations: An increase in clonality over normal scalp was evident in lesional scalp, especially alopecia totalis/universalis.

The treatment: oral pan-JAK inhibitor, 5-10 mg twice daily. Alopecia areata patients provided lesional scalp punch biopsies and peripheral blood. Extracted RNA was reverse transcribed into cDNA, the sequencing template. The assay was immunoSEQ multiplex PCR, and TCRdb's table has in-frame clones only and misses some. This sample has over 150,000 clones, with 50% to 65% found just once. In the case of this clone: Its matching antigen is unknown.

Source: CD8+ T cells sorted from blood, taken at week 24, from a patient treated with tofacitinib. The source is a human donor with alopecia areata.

The CDR3 is CASSLGGEGTGELFF. The CDR3, as DNA: TGTGCCAGCAGCTTGGGCGGGGAGGGCACCGGGGAGCTGTTTTTT. The chain has TRBV5-4 and TRBJ2-2; the match to TRBD2 covers 7 bases. The CDR3 contains 15 residues. Losses at the gene ends were 0 bases for V and 4 bases for J; bases not matched to a gene: 3. Looked up from germline, CDR1 is SGHNT and CDR2 is YYREEE (reference sequence). Based on the CDR3 plus reference TRBV5-4 and TRBJ2-2, the full variable domain is ETGVTQSPTHLIKTRGQQVTLRCSSQSGHNTVSWYQQALGQGPQFIFQYYREEENGRGNFPPRFSGLQFPNYSSELNVNALELDDSALYLCASSLGGEGTGELFFGEGSRLTVL.